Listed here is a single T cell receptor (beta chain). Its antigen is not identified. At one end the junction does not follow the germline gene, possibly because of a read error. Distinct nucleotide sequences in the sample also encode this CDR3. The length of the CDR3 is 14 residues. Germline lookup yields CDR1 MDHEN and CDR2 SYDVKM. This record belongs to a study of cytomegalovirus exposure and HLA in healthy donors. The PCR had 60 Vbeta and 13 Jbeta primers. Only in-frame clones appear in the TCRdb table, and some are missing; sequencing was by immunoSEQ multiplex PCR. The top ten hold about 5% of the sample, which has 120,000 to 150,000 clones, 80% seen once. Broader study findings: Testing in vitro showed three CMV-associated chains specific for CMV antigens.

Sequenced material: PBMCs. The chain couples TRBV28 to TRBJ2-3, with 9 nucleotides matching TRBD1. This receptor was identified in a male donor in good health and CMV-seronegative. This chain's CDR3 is CATRQGGSTDTQYF. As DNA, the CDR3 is TGTGCCACCCGACAGGGGGGGAGCACAGATACGCAGTATTTC.